A single sample gave rise to the 9 T cell receptor beta chains below, sequenced in a study of T cells in localized non-small cell lung cancer (TCRdb year 2020). The library was prepared using the immunoSEQ multiplex PCR assay. TCRdb limited this immuneACCESS table to in-frame rearrangements with V and J called. A share of clones is missing; checked studies link under half to unresolved V genes, and the rest is unexplained. Within this sample are about 990 clones, with 36% of them counted one time only. Of the sample, roughly 13% falls within the top ten clones. The sequenced sample was normal lung tissue next to the tumor, obtained before any cancer treatment. Receptor source: a man aged 40-75 years with stage III lung adenocarcinoma.

The rearrangement links TRBV18 to TRBJ2-1, with 7 bases identical to TRBD2. The CDR3 is 14 amino acids. V shed 2 bases, J shed 6 bases, and the junction held 4 bases outside the gene matches. Germline values: CDR1 KGHSH, CDR2 LQKENI. The CDR3 protein is CASSPAPSGNEQFF. The CDR3 DNA reads TGTGCCAGCTCACCAGCCCCTAGCGGCAATGAGCAGTTCTTC.

By sample fraction, this clone is large. The chain joins TRBV10-3 to TRBJ2-3; no definite D call. CDR3 length equals 15 residues. Germline V CDR1 and CDR2: ENHRY, SYGVKD. Trimming shortened V by 0 bases and J by 1 base, and 8 bases separated the two germline ends. The CDR3 bases are TGTGCCATCAGTGAGTCGAGCGTTGGCACAGATACGCAGTATTTT. Translation: CAISESSVGTDTQYF.

V gene TRBV18 combines with J gene TRBJ2-5; D is unresolved. The ends were cut back, 0 bases at V and 5 bases at J, with 4 bases in the middle. Germline V CDR1 and CDR2: KGHSH, LQKENI. The CDR3 loop spans 12 amino acids. DNA of the CDR3: TGTGCCAGCTCACCACCGAATGAGACCCAGTACTTC. Translating it yields CASSPPNETQYF.

Note on this clone: X is used for the amino acid whose nucleotide is unread or ambiguous. The genes are TRBV28 and TRBJ2-7; D is unresolved. Trimming left V 8 bases short and J 2 bases short, with 13 bases between. Germline assignment: CDR1 MDHEN and CDR2 SYDVKM. This CDR3 comprises 13 residues. The DNA for the CDR3 is TGTGCCAGCGGCCGGAYAGATACCTACGAGCAGTACTTC. Protein sequence: CASGRXDTYEQYF.

The rearrangement joins TRBV1 to TRBJ1-3; TRBD1 is the table's D call and was not checked against the DNA. TRBV1 is shown as a pseudogene. The CDR3 has 12 amino acids. CDR3 amino acids: CASSQDRNTIYF. In DNA form, the CDR3 reads TGCGCCAGCAGCCAAGACAGAAACACCATATATTTT.

The gene calls are TRBV19 and TRBJ2-1, with D possibly matching TRBD2 (6 bases). Germline V gene lookup returns CDR1 LNHDA and CDR2 SQIVND (reference sequence). The V end lost 1 base, the J end lost 12 bases, and 16 bases lay between the germline ends. CDR3 length: 14 amino acids. The CDR3 is CASSIGTNSLRQFF. The DNA of the CDR3 is TGTGCCAGTAGTATAGGGACTAACTCCCTTCGGCAGTTCTTC.

V and J are TRBV10-2 and TRBJ2-3; D is uncertain. V was trimmed by 3 bases and J by 2 bases, leaving 9 bases between them. CDR3 size: 14 residues. Germline CDR1 is WSHSY and CDR2 is SAAADI. The CDR3, as DNA: TGCGCCAGCAGTGACCGGAAGGCCACAGATACGCAGTATTTT. It translates to CASSDRKATDTQYF.

This clone is large in the sample. The V and J genes are TRBV11-3 and TRBJ2-5; D possibly corresponds to TRBD2 (6 bases). Per germline, CDR1 SGHNT and CDR2 YENEEA. V lost 0 bases to trimming and J lost 5 bases, with 13 bases between them. The CDR3 runs 15 residues. CDR3 protein: CASSLEPGSGETQYF. CDR3 nucleotides: TGTGCCAGCAGCTTAGAACCGGGGAGCGGGGAGACCCAGTACTTC.

This clone was detected a few times. The gene calls are TRBV11-3 and TRBJ1-6; the D is unclear. V was clipped by 1 base and J by 0 bases, with 7 bases between them. The CDR3 covers 16 residues. Germline loops: CDR1 SGHNT, CDR2 YENEEA. CDR3 nucleotides: TGTGCCAGCAGCTTAGTCATCGGCTCCTATAATTCACCCCTCCACTTT. Its protein is CASSLVIGSYNSPLHF.